Each of the 31 T cell receptor beta chains below was sequenced from the same sample in a study of Ad26.COV2.S vaccination and SARS-CoV-2 variants. Treatment in this sample: 15 to 20 received Ad26.COV2.S at low or high dose, single or two shots; about 5 received placebo; per-sample allocation not given. At day 63 after the first vaccine or placebo injection, samples were drawn. The table came from immunoSEQ multiplex PCR; TCRdb's copy has only in-frame clones and leaves some out. The data contain about 280,000 clones, approximately 87% of them seen just once; the ten biggest clones take up roughly 3.5%. The input for sequencing was peripheral blood, taken in a trial of Ad26.COV2.S vaccine versus placebo. These receptors were collected from a person aged 18-65 years who received the Ad26.COV2.S COVID-19 vaccine or a placebo.

This clone was seen a single time. This chain uses TRBV30 with TRBJ2-7; 12 bases line up with TRBD1. CDR1 and CDR2 (germline): GTSNPN, SVGIG (reference sequence). J gave up 3 bases and V 0 bases, and 6 bases lay outside the gene matches. The CDR3 sequence is 16 residues long. DNA for the CDR3: TGTGCCTGGAGTGTACGTGGGACAGGGGGCAGCTACGAGCAGTACTTC. Encoded protein: CAWSVRGTGGSYEQYF. The entire variable domain, with the rest obtained from reference TRBV30 and TRBJ2-7, is as follows: SQTIHQWPATLVQPVGSPLSLECTVEGTSNPNLYWYRQAAGRGLQLLFYSVGIGQISSEVPQNLSASRPQDRQFILSSKKLLLSDSGFYLCAWSVRGTGGSYEQYFGPGTRLTVT.

The rearrangement joins TRBV27 to TRBJ2-1; TRBD2 matches 7 bases. In germline, CDR1 is MNHEY, CDR2 SMNVEV (reference sequence). Losses at the gene ends were 3 bases for V and 7 bases for J; bases not matched to a gene: 3. The CDR3 runs to 13 residues. The CDR3 protein is CASSFPSGNEQFF. The CDR3 nucleotides read TGTGCCAGCAGTTTCCCTAGCGGTAATGAGCAGTTCTTC.

The rearrangement joins TRBV9 to TRBJ1-2; D may be TRBD1 (6 bases). Trimming cost V 5 bases and J 3 bases, with 14 bases left between them. The CDR3 extends over 14 amino acids. Germline lookup yields CDR1 SGDLS and CDR2 YYNGEE. The CDR3 region is CASSRGGKDYGYTF. CDR3 coding DNA: TGTGCCAGCAGTAGGGGGGGAAAGGACTATGGCTACACCTTC.

The chain recombines TRBV4-1 with TRBJ2-1, with D possibly TRBD2 on 6 matching bases. Germline CDR1 MGHRA, CDR2 YSYEKL. V was trimmed by 1 base and J by 8 bases, leaving 9 bases between them. The CDR3 has 13 amino acids. The CDR3 loop is CASSQVGEDEQFF. The CDR3 nucleotides read TGCGCCAGCAGCCAAGTTGGGGAGGATGAGCAGTTCTTC.

The V call is TRBV5-5, the J call TRBJ2-2; D unclear. With 4 bases removed from V and 4 bases from J, the gap between germline ends came to 8 bases. This CDR3 region has 13 residues. Germline values: CDR1 SGHKS, CDR2 YYEKEE (reference sequence). The chain's CDR3 is CASSAVSTGELFF. In DNA form, the CDR3 reads TGTGCCAGCAGCGCCGTATCCACCGGGGAGCTGTTTTTT.

The chain combines TRBV10-3 with TRBJ2-7, with D tentatively TRBD2 (6 bases). Trimming removed 4 bases from V and 3 bases from J, with 13 bases in between. Germline lookup yields CDR1 ENHRY and CDR2 SYGVKD. This CDR3 has 14 amino acids. The CDR3 DNA reads as TGTGCCATCAGTGCTCCAACCGGGAGCTACGAGCAGTACTTC. Its translation: CAISAPTGSYEQYF.

This clone has just one count. The chain combines TRBV10-1 with TRBJ2-1; 9 bases match TRBD2. The CDR3 runs 14 residues. CDR1 is WNHNN, CDR2 SYGVQD, per germline (reference sequence). J lost 7 bases, V lost 5 bases, and 6 bases had no gene match. CDR3 in DNA: TGCGCCAGCAGTTCCGGGACTAGCATTAATGAGCAGTTCTTC. This sequence encodes CASSSGTSINEQFF.

The chain couples TRBV9 to TRBJ2-5; 7 positions agree with TRBD2. The V and J ends lost 1 base and 5 bases, in that order; junction bases with no gene match: 5. Germline values: CDR1 SGDLS, CDR2 YYNGEE. The CDR3 runs 14 residues. CDR3 sequence reads: CASSVLAAPETQYF. The CDR3 DNA reads TGTGCCAGCAGCGTACTAGCGGCCCCGGAGACCCAGTACTTC.

The chain combines TRBV5-6 with TRBJ1-2; D gene ambiguous. Trimming removed 3 bases at V and 3 bases at J, with 12 bases between. This CDR3 spans 14 amino acids. The germline gives CDR1 SGHDT, CDR2 YYEEEE. This CDR3 reads CASSSEYGDYGYTF. The CDR3, as DNA: TGTGCCAGCAGCTCAGAATACGGAGACTATGGCTACACCTTC.

This chain connects TRBV5-1 to TRBJ1-4, with unresolved D. V was clipped by 7 bases and J by 3 bases, with 13 bases between them. The CDR3 is made up of 14 amino acids. Germline CDR1 and CDR2: SGHRS and YFSETQ. CDR3 in amino acids: CASALGHANEKLFF. In nucleotides, the CDR3 is TGCGCCAGCGCGTTGGGTCACGCTAATGAAAAACTGTTTTTT.

This sequence joins TRBV12-3 or TRBV12-4 and TRBJ1-2; D gene ambiguous. V dropped 3 bases and J dropped 6 bases, with 11 bases sitting between them. This CDR3 spans 13 amino acids. CDR3 DNA: TGTGCCAGCAGTTTCATGGGAGGCCATGGCTACACCTTC. It yields the protein CASSFMGGHGYTF.

The rearrangement uses TRBV7-8 and TRBJ2-3; D perhaps matches TRBD1 (6 bases). Germline V gene data show CDR1 as SGHVS and CDR2 as FQNEAQ. The CDR3 is 15 amino acids. The ends were cut back, 2 bases at V and 2 bases at J, with 11 bases in the middle. The CDR3 loop reads CASSLKGDPTDTQYF. DNA of the CDR3: TGTGCCAGCAGCTTAAAGGGGGACCCCACAGATACGCAGTATTTT.

The gene calls are TRBV6-6 and TRBJ1-5; 8 nucleotides line up with TRBD1. After removal of 5 bases from V and 2 bases from J, the junction contained 5 bases not matched to a gene. CDR1 and CDR2 from the germline V gene are MNHNY and SVGAGI (reference sequence). The CDR3 spans 15 residues. The DNA of the CDR3 is TGTGCCAGCAGTGCACAGGGGGGAGGCAATCAGCCCCAGCATTTT. Its translation is CASSAQGGGNQPQHF.

The genes are TRBV27 and TRBJ2-7; D gene unclear. The CDR3 runs 11 residues. V lost 11 bases and J lost 1, with 9 bases in between. CDR1 MNHEY and CDR2 SMNVEV come from the germline V gene (reference sequence). The CDR3 DNA reads TGTGCCTCGCGAAAGTCCTACGAGCAGTACTTC. This encodes CASRKSYEQYF.

V gene TRBV9 combines with J gene TRBJ1-5, with D possibly matching TRBD1 (5 bases). The CDR3 is 16 amino acids. V was shortened by 0 bases and J by 6 bases, with 16 bases between the two germline ends. CDR1 is SGDLS, CDR2 YYNGEE, per germline. The CDR3 spells CASSVGPGTAGQPQHF. Here the CDR3 DNA reads TGTGCCAGCAGCGTAGGGCCGGGGACCGCTGGTCAGCCCCAGCATTTT.

The rearrangement links TRBV4-1 to TRBJ2-4; D might be TRBD2 (6 bases). CDR1 and CDR2 (germline): MGHRA, YSYEKL. The CDR3 has 18 amino acids. The V end was cut by 0 bases, the J end by 3 bases, with 18 bases between. The CDR3 spells CASSQDPARERGKNIQYF. CDR3 nucleotides: TGCGCCAGCAGCCAAGATCCGGCTCGGGAGAGGGGCAAAAACATTCAGTACTTC.

This rearrangement joins TRBV7-2 to TRBJ1-1, with no clear D. V was clipped by 5 bases and J by 1 base, with 11 bases between them. This CDR3 spans 14 amino acids. Germline CDR1 SGHTA, CDR2 FQGNSA. The CDR3: CASSPRTANTEAFF. The CDR3 coding sequence is TGTGCCAGCAGCCCGCGGACGGCGAACACTGAAGCTTTCTTT.

The genes are TRBV18 and TRBJ2-7; D may match TRBD1 or TRBD2 (5 bases each). The CDR3 has 14 residues. Per the germline V gene, CDR1 is KGHSH and CDR2 is LQKENI. Trimming shortened V by 6 bases and J by 3 bases, and 15 bases separated the two germline ends. CDR3 DNA: TGTGCCAGCTCGACCGGGACGGGGATCTACGAGCAGTACTTC. Protein sequence: CASSTGTGIYEQYF.

The chain joins TRBV9 to TRBJ2-1; D perhaps matches TRBD2 (6 bases). Germline V CDR1 and CDR2: SGDLS, YYNGEE. The CDR3 is 16 amino acids. The V and J ends lost 1 base and 0 bases respectively, with 11 bases between them. The CDR3 DNA follows: TGTGCCAGCAGCGTATCGGAGGGATCCTCCTACAATGAGCAGTTCTTC. Encoded protein: CASSVSEGSSYNEQFF.

This clone showed up just once. The CDR3 bases are TGTGCCAGCTCACTATCGACAGGGAGCGGACATGGCTACACCTTC. This codes for CASSLSTGSGHGYTF. This rearrangement joins TRBV18 to TRBJ1-2; 7 positions match TRBD1. The CDR3 consists of 15 residues. J gave up 6 bases and V 4 bases, and 11 bases lay outside the gene matches. Germline V gives CDR1 KGHSH, CDR2 LQKENI.

This chain links TRBV5-4 with TRBJ1-2, with D possibly matching TRBD1 (5 bases). The CDR3 has 16 amino acids. Germline V gene data show CDR1 as SGHNT and CDR2 as YYREEE (reference sequence). V was pared by 3 bases and J by 8 bases, with 23 bases between. CDR3 sequence (DNA): TGTGCCAGCAGCTCACCACAGGAGGCCGCAGGTAAAGGCTACACCTTC. It translates to CASSSPQEAAGKGYTF.

This clone appeared a single time. V gene TRBV29-1 combines with J gene TRBJ2-2; D unresolved. Trimming cost V 1 base and J 6 bases, with 6 bases left between them. This CDR3 comprises 12 residues. Germline V lookup: CDR1 SQVTM, CDR2 ANQGSEA. CDR3 in amino acids: CSVEVSPGELFF. CDR3 DNA: TGCAGCGTTGAAGTGTCCCCCGGGGAGCTGTTTTTT.

This chain uses TRBV25-1 with TRBJ1-5, with a weak D call TRBD1 (5 bases). The ends were cut back, 9 bases at V and 0 bases at J, with 12 bases in the middle. Germline values: CDR1 MGHDK, CDR2 SYGVNS. CDR3 length equals 14 residues. The chain's CDR3 is CARRSGYSNQPQHF. The CDR3 coding sequence is TGTGCCAGGAGATCAGGGTATAGCAATCAGCCCCAGCATTTT.

This clone was observed a handful of times. The V and J genes are TRBV12-3 or TRBV12-4 and TRBJ1-3; D is unclear. The CDR3 contains 13 residues. Trimming left V 6 bases short and J 4 bases short, with 10 bases between. The CDR3 DNA is TGTGCCAGCAGCAGAAACTCGGGAAACACCATATATTTT. It specifies CASSRNSGNTIYF.

In DNA, the CDR3 is TGTGCCAGCAGCTTATCCCCGTACAGGGCGGGTGGGGAAAAACTGTTTTTT. This sequence encodes CASSLSPYRAGGEKLFF. The chain combines TRBV7-6 with TRBJ1-4; possible D gene TRBD1, 6 bases. V was trimmed by 2 bases and J by 8 bases, leaving 21 bases between them. The CDR3 covers 17 residues. In germline, CDR1 is SGHVS, CDR2 FNYEAQ.

This clone was counted at least ten times. This chain uses TRBV2 with TRBJ1-1; D is ambiguous. CDR1 and CDR2 from the germline V gene are SNHLY and FYNNEI. The CDR3 has 12 residues. Trimming removed 6 bases at V and 7 bases at J, with 12 bases between. CDR3 nucleotides: TGTGCCAGCAGGGGTTGGACGGATGAAGCTTTCTTT. It encodes CASRGWTDEAFF.

V and J are TRBV6-2 or TRBV6-3 and TRBJ2-2, with 10 bases that match TRBD1. The CDR3 is 18 residues long. Losses at the gene ends were 7 bases for V and 0 bases for J; bases not matched to a gene: 11. CDR1 MNHEY and CDR2 SVGEGT come from the germline V gene. This CDR3 is CASTPFFGQGANTGELFF. For the CDR3, the DNA is TGTGCCAGCACCCCATTTTTCGGACAGGGGGCGAACACCGGGGAGCTGTTTTTT.

There are a few counts of this clone. This same CDR3 is encoded by further DNA sequences in the sample. J is TRBJ1-1 and V is TRBV7-9; 7 nucleotides agree with TRBD1. There are 13 residues in the CDR3. With V trimmed by 2 bases and J by 5 bases, 2 bases remained unmatched. CDR1 and CDR2 (germline): SEHNR, FQNEAQ (reference sequence). CDR3 amino acids: CASSLTGDTEAFF. The CDR3 coding sequence is TGTGCCAGCAGCTTAACAGGGGATACTGAAGCTTTCTTT.

This clone appeared a single time. The V call is TRBV5-6, the J call TRBJ1-5, with D hard to call. Germline CDR1 and CDR2: SGHDT and YYEEEE. Trimming pared 4 bases from V and 6 bases from J, leaving 14 bases between. This CDR3 has 14 amino acids. In DNA, the CDR3 is TGTGCCAGCAGCATGGGCAGGACCGGTCAGCCCCAGCATTTT. Its translation: CASSMGRTGQPQHF.

The rearrangement uses TRBV5-6 and TRBJ2-7, with a tentative D call TRBD1 (6 bases). Between the trimmed V and J ends, which lost 4 bases and 7 bases, there was a span of 18 bases. The germline V gene encodes CDR1 SGHDT and CDR2 YYEEEE. The length of the CDR3 is 14 residues. DNA for the CDR3: TGTGCCAGCAGCACGGGTTCAGGGGTTTGGGAGCAGTACTTC. Translated: CASSTGSGVWEQYF.

In this sample, this clone turned up many times. The DNA of the CDR3 is TGTGCCACCAGTGATTTTTCGGGGTTGCTGTCTCAGCCCCAGCATTTT. Protein sequence: CATSDFSGLLSQPQHF. The chain couples TRBV24-1 to TRBJ1-5, with D unclear. The ends were cut back, 1 base at V and 6 bases at J, with 15 bases in the middle. There are 16 residues in the CDR3. Germline V gene sequence: CDR1 KGHDR, CDR2 SFDVKD.